These 11 T cell receptor beta chains were all obtained from the same sample, sequenced in a study of blood T cell repertoires in COVID-19. Using immunoSEQ multiplex PCR, the repertoire was profiled, and TCRdb retains in-frame clones only, with some absent. The sample has about 75,000 clones; approximately 90% are singletons. Sequenced: peripheral blood. These receptors were taken from a woman between 50 and 59 years old with acute or convalescent COVID-19.

The V gene is TRBV9, the J gene TRBJ1-5; possibly TRBD1 for D (5 bases). The CDR3 is 14 amino acids. Trimming took 3 bases from V and 5 from J, leaving 12 bases between them. Germline lookup yields CDR1 SGDLS and CDR2 YYNGEE. In DNA form, the CDR3 reads TGTGCCAGCAGCGCGGGGTGGGGGGATCAGCCCCAGCATTTT. Its translation is CASSAGWGDQPQHF.

This clone was detected a few times. The V and J genes are TRBV5-6 and TRBJ1-2, with 8 bases lining up with TRBD1. J was trimmed by 7 bases and V by 0 bases; bases with no gene match: 5. CDR1 and CDR2 (germline): SGHDT, YYEEEE. This CDR3 is 14 amino acids long. The CDR3 DNA sequence: TGTGCCAGCAGCTTGGAGGACAGGGCGGGTGGCTACACCTTC. It is translated as CASSLEDRAGGYTF.

The chain uses TRBV19 and TRBJ1-1, with 7 bases lining up with TRBD1. This CDR3 contains 16 residues. Germline trimming cut 6 bases from V and 0 bases from J; bases unmatched to any gene: 10. Germline V gene sequence: CDR1 LNHDA, CDR2 SQIVND (reference sequence). The CDR3 loop reads CASSPGTDPVNTEAFF. In nucleotides, the CDR3 is TGTGCCAGTAGCCCTGGGACAGACCCGGTGAACACTGAAGCTTTCTTT.

The V and J genes are TRBV6-2 or TRBV6-3 and TRBJ2-3; 8 bases map to TRBD2. J was trimmed by 8 bases and V by 0 bases; bases with no gene match: 13. The CDR3 spans 17 residues. Looked up from germline, CDR1 is MNHEY and CDR2 is SVGEGT. The CDR3 protein is CASSYSRRSGGGLTQYF. DNA of the CDR3: TGTGCCAGCAGTTACTCTAGGAGGAGCGGCGGGGGGCTTACGCAGTATTTT.

In nucleotides, the CDR3 is TGTGCCAGCAGCCGGGACAGGGTCGCTAATGAAAAACTGTTTTTT. It is translated as CASSRDRVANEKLFF. The chain carries TRBV7-9 and TRBJ1-4; 9 bases line up with TRBD1. Germline values: CDR1 SEHNR, CDR2 FQNEAQ (reference sequence). With 5 bases clipped from V and 3 bases from J, the junction kept 4 bases outside the gene matches. The CDR3 loop spans 15 amino acids. Based on the CDR3 plus reference TRBV7-9 and TRBJ1-4, the full variable domain is DTGVSQNPRHKITKRGQNVTFRCDPISEHNRLYWYRQTLGQGPEFLTYFQNEAQLEKSRLLSDRFSAERPKGSFSTLEIQRTEQGDSAMYLCASSRDRVANEKLFFGSGTQLSVL.

The V gene is TRBV7-3, the J gene TRBJ2-1; TRBD1 matches 7 bases. Germline V gene sequence: CDR1 SGHTA, CDR2 FQGTGA. V gave up 2 bases and J gave up 6 bases; unmatched junction bases: 4. The CDR3 is made up of 14 amino acids. The chain's CDR3 is CASSLGPGGNEQFF. For the CDR3, the DNA is TGTGCCAGCAGCTTAGGCCCAGGGGGCAATGAGCAGTTCTTC. The whole variable domain, remainder taken from reference TRBV7-3 and TRBJ2-1, is GAGVSQTPSNKVTEKGKYVELRCDPISGHTALYWYRQSLGQGPEFLIYFQGTGAADDSGLPNDRFFAVRPEGSVSTLKIQRTERGDSAVYLCASSLGPGGNEQFFGPGTRLTVL.

This clone was recorded only once. The J gene is TRBJ2-5, the V gene TRBV5-1; 7 positions match TRBD1. CDR3 size: 14 residues. Trimming at V came to 5 bases and at J to 3 bases, leaving 7 bases not matched to a gene. Germline V CDR1 and CDR2: SGHRS, YFSETQ. The DNA of the CDR3 is TGCGCCAGCAGTACGGGACAGCCTAAAGAGACCCAGTACTTC. Protein product: CASSTGQPKETQYF.

This clone was seen a few times. This sequence joins TRBV7-8 and TRBJ1-2; 9 bases map to TRBD1. The V gene's germline CDR1 is SGHVS and CDR2 FQNEAQ. This CDR3 is built from 16 residues. V lost 5 bases to trimming and J lost 3 bases; unmatched junction nucleotides: 10. CDR3 sequence: CASSARTGARYYGYTF. The CDR3 DNA follows: TGTGCCAGCAGCGCTAGGACAGGGGCGAGATACTATGGCTACACCTTC.

The genes are TRBV28 and TRBJ1-4; D not resolved. V was pared by 6 bases and J by 8 bases, with 22 bases between. Germline V gene sequence: CDR1 MDHEN, CDR2 SYDVKM. The CDR3 length is 16 residues. The CDR3 nucleotides are TGTGCCAGCAGACGGACGGACGGGAGGTCCAGGGAAAAACTGTTTTTT. It is translated as CASRRTDGRSREKLFF.

This chain links TRBV4-3 with TRBJ1-1; 10 bases map to TRBD1. The CDR3 is made up of 15 amino acids. Trimming took 5 bases from V and 2 from J; bases not matched to a gene: 5. CDR1 LGHNA and CDR2 YSLEER come from the germline V gene. The CDR3 is CASSEWTGGNTEAFF. CDR3 nucleotides: TGCGCCAGCAGCGAATGGACAGGGGGAAACACTGAAGCTTTCTTT.

The J gene is TRBJ1-2, the V gene TRBV6-5; the match to TRBD1 covers 7 bases. This CDR3 region has 12 residues. Trimming removed 4 bases from V and 7 bases from J; junction bases left unmatched: 3. Germline assignment: CDR1 MNHEY and CDR2 SVGAGI. The CDR3 region is CASSLDRSGYTF. CDR3 bases: TGTGCCAGCAGTTTGGACAGGAGTGGCTACACCTTC.